This T cell receptor (beta chain) is drawn from a study of early stage breast cancer tumors. Study at large: Among roughly twelve ER+/PR+/HER2- tumors, eight were ductal, four lobular. Study-level results: Commonly generated sequences made up most enriched TCRB sequences shared between patients. Compared with adjacent normal breast, tumors showed 2 to 2.5-fold denser, more clonal T cells. Functional markers like CD4, CD8 and FOXP3 were missed in bulk sequencing.

Generated by immunoSEQ multiplex PCR, the TCRdb table keeps only in-frame clones and is missing some. The sample has about 72,000 clones, 65% to 80% seen once; the top ten hold about 3.6%. In the case of this clone: Its antigen is as yet unknown.

Germline V gene lookup returns CDR1 MGHRA and CDR2 YSYEKL. Trimming took 1 base from V and 1 from J, leaving 11 bases between them. The CDR3 has 15 amino acids. This clonotype was sampled from a person between 55 and 70 years old with breast cancer. The sequencing sample was made of blood. The chain joins TRBV4-1 to TRBJ2-7, with a tentative D call TRBD1 (5 bases). For the CDR3, the DNA is TGCGCCAGCAGCCAAGCGGCAGGGAAGTCCTACGAGCAGTACTTC. This translates into CASSQAAGKSYEQYF.